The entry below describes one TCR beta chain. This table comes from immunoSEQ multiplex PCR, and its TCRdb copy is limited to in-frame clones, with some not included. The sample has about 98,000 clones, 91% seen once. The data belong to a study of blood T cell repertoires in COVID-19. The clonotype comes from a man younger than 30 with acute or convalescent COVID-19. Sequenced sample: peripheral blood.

The CDR3 reads CASSPQVVSGNTIYF. CDR3 DNA: TGTGCCAGCAGCCCCCAGGTAGTCTCTGGAAACACCATATATTTT. This chain uses TRBV7-9 with TRBJ1-3; the D is unclear. Per germline, CDR1 SEHNR and CDR2 FQNEAQ (reference sequence). CDR3 length: 15 amino acids. The V end lost 5 bases, the J end lost 0 bases, and 11 bases lay between the germline ends.